The source of this T cell receptor (beta chain) is a study of cytomegalovirus exposure and HLA in healthy donors. Study results and limitations: Owing to their indistinguishability, certain V segments, notably TRBV6-2 and TRBV6-3, were excluded. Researchers reported from a later analysis that most CMV-associated TCR beta chains appeared HLA-restricted.

Regarding this clone: Its antigen is still unknown.

The germline CDR1 and CDR2 sequences are MNHEY and SMNVEV (reference sequence). CDR3 length: 14 residues. The trim removed 6 bases at V and 3 bases at J, leaving 7 bases unmatched. It was with 60 Vbeta and 13 Jbeta primers that the PCR ran. Using immunoSEQ multiplex PCR, the repertoire was profiled, and TCRdb retains in-frame clones only, with some absent. Here the sample spans fewer than 200,000 clones, roughly 84% being singletons. This TCR was sampled from a male donor in good health and CMV-seronegative. The sequenced material came from PBMCs. This chain joins TRBV27 and TRBJ2-7, with TRBD2 matching over 8 bases. CDR3 loop: CASRGSGKNYEQYF. The CDR3 nucleotides read TGTGCCAGCAGGGGTAGCGGGAAAAACTACGAGCAGTACTTC.